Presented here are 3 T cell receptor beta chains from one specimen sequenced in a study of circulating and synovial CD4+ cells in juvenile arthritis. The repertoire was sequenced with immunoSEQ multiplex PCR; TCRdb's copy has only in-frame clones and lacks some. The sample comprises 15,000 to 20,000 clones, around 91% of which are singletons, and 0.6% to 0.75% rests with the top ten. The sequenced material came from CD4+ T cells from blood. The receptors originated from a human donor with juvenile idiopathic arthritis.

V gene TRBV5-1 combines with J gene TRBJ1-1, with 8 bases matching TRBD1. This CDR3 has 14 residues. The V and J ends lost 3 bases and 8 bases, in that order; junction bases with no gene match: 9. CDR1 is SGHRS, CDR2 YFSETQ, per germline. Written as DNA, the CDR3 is TGCGCCAGCAGCTCACAGGGGGGTGGTCTCGAAGCTTTCTTT. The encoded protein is CASSSQGGGLEAFF.

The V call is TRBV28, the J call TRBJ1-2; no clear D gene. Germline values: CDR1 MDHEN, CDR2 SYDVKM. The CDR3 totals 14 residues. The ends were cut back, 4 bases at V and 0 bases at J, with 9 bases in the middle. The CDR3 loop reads CASSSGLANYGYTF. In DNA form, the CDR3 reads TGTGCCAGCAGTTCTGGCCTCGCTAACTATGGCTACACCTTC.

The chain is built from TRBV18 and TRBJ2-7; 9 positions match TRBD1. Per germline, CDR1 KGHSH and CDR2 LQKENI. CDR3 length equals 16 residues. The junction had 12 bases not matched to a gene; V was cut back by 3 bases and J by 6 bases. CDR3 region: CASSPFSGTGLVEQYF. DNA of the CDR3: TGTGCCAGCTCACCCTTTTCCGGGACAGGGTTGGTCGAGCAGTACTTC.